In this sample, the clone carrying this TCR beta chain turned up many times. TCRdb recomputed calls from the 5' RACE reads with MiXCR, one row per CDR3 protein. The table lists about 220,000 distinct CDR3 sequences, under 12% of them singletons. The data belong to a study of CD8 T cells in ankylosing spondylitis. Germline V gene lookup returns CDR1 DFQATT and CDR2 SNEGSKA (reference sequence). There are 8 residues in the CDR3. Sequencing was done on a sample of blood, either unsorted or a sorted T cell fraction (not recorded which). The receptor comes from a male donor with ankylosing spondylitis or in good health (not recorded which). The genes are TRBV20-1 and TRBJ1-2; D gene uncertain. CDR3 in DNA: TGCCGATCGGTTGGCTACACCTTC. This translates into CRSVGYTF.